The 20 T cell receptor beta chains below all came from one sample that was sequenced in a study of OX40 agonist ivuxolimab in advanced cancers. Libraries were prepared by immunoSEQ multiplex PCR; TCRdb keeps only in-frame clonotypes and omits some of them. The data contain tens of thousands of clones, roughly four fifths of them singletons. The sequences come from CD4+ or CD8+ T cells sorted from blood, collected in a trial of the OX40 agonist ivuxolimab. Receptors were obtained from an adult with an advanced solid tumor such as melanoma, head and neck, liver or kidney cancer.

This clone was counted a single time. The V call is TRBV27, the J call TRBJ2-7; D possibly corresponds to TRBD2 (7 bases). V was shortened by 8 bases and J by 4 bases, with 21 bases between the two germline ends. This CDR3 region has 15 residues. Germline V gene data show CDR1 as MNHEY and CDR2 as SMNVEV (reference sequence). Written as DNA, the CDR3 is TGTGCCAGCCTTTGGGGGGGCCCCTCCCCTTACGAGCAGTACTTC. This codes for CASLWGGPSPYEQYF.

The V and J genes are TRBV5-4 and TRBJ2-7; TRBD1 aligns across 9 bases. The V segment lost 4 bases and the J segment 6 bases; nucleotides outside the gene matches: 11. The CDR3 length is 15 residues. Germline values: CDR1 SGHNT, CDR2 YYREEE (reference sequence). This CDR3 reads CASSRWDREVIEQYF. CDR3 sequence (DNA): TGTGCCAGCAGCAGATGGGACAGGGAGGTAATCGAGCAGTACTTC.

The chain employs TRBV4-3 and TRBJ2-7; D is uncertain. Germline V gene data show CDR1 as LGHNA and CDR2 as YSLEER. Between the trimmed V and J ends, which lost 1 base and 3 bases, there was a span of 10 bases. The CDR3 contains 14 residues. In DNA, the CDR3 is TGCGCCAGCAGCCAAGGCGTGGCAGTCTACGAGCAGTACTTC. Translating it yields CASSQGVAVYEQYF.

The chain couples TRBV7-9 to TRBJ2-6, with 7 bases matching TRBD1. Per the germline V gene, CDR1 is SEHNR and CDR2 is FQNEAQ (reference sequence). CDR3 size: 15 residues. V was pared by 4 bases and J by 2 bases, with 2 bases of the junction left unmatched. This chain's CDR3 is CASSYQGAGANVLTF. CDR3 sequence (DNA): TGTGCCAGCAGCTATCAGGGGGCTGGGGCCAACGTCCTGACTTTC.

This sequence joins TRBV27 and TRBJ2-2; TRBD1 matches 7 bases. Germline V gene data show CDR1 as MNHEY and CDR2 as SMNVEV (reference sequence). The CDR3 extends over 16 amino acids. The V and J ends lost 6 bases and 2 bases, in that order; junction bases with no gene match: 9. In DNA, the CDR3 is TGTGCCAGCAGCCCTTTCGACAGGGTAAACACCGGGGAGCTGTTTTTT. The encoded protein is CASSPFDRVNTGELFF.

This rearrangement joins TRBV7-9 to TRBJ1-3; D may be TRBD1 (5 bases). CDR1 is SEHNR, CDR2 FQNEAQ, per germline (reference sequence). V was cut by 5 bases and J by 4 bases, with 15 bases left in between. CDR3 size: 15 residues. This CDR3 reads CASSRFQGDGNTIYF. DNA of the CDR3: TGTGCCAGCAGCCGTTTCCAGGGAGACGGAAACACCATATATTTT. The variable domain in full, with the rest retrieved from reference TRBV7-9 and TRBJ1-3, is DTGVSQNPRHKITKRGQNVTFRCDPISEHNRLYWYRQTLGQGPEFLTYFQNEAQLEKSRLLSDRFSAERPKGSFSTLEIQRTEQGDSAMYLCASSRFQGDGNTIYFGEGSWLTVV.

This rearrangement joins TRBV5-5 to TRBJ2-2; 9 bases are shared with TRBD1. Germline V gene lookup returns CDR1 SGHKS and CDR2 YYEKEE (reference sequence). The CDR3 sequence is 13 residues long. V shed 7 bases and J 7 bases; nucleotides not matched to a gene: 5. The CDR3 bases are TGTGCCAGCGGGTGGACAGGGGACGGGGAGCTGTTTTTT. Translation: CASGWTGDGELFF.

The genes are TRBV7-6 and TRBJ1-3; 7 bases map to TRBD1. The length of the CDR3 is 16 residues. Trimming took 5 bases from V and 4 from J; bases not matched to a gene: 11. Germline V CDR1 and CDR2: SGHVS, FNYEAQ. The CDR3 nucleotides are TGTGCCAGCAGCCCGAGGGAGACAGGGTCAGGAAACACCATATATTTT. This translates into CASSPRETGSGNTIYF.

This chain joins TRBV5-1 and TRBJ2-3; TRBD1 agrees at 7 bases. The J segment lost 7 bases and the V segment lost 7 bases, leaving 9 bases of the junction unmatched. CDR1 and CDR2 (germline): SGHRS, YFSETQ. The CDR3 consists of 13 residues. CDR3: CASSERGRNTQYF. Here the CDR3 DNA reads TGCGCCAGCTCGGAGAGGGGGCGGAATACGCAGTATTTT. The full variable domain, in which reference TRBV5-1 and TRBJ2-3 provide the parts outside the CDR3, is KAGVTQTPRYLIKTRGQQVTLSCSPISGHRSVSWYQQTPGQGLQFLFEYFSETQRNKGNFPGRFSGRQFSNSRSEMNVSTLELGDSALYLCASSERGRNTQYFGPGTRLTVL.

The chain employs TRBV5-8 and TRBJ2-5; D not certain. CDR1 is SGHTS and CDR2 is YDEGEE in the germline V gene. Trimming stripped 0 bases from V and 4 bases from J, with 13 bases between. The CDR3 contains 15 residues. CDR3 in amino acids: CASSLARQTGETQYF. DNA for the CDR3: TGTGCCAGCAGCTTGGCCCGGCAGACTGGAGAGACCCAGTACTTC.

V gene TRBV5-5 combines with J gene TRBJ2-7; D uncertain. Germline CDR1 SGHKS, CDR2 YYEKEE (reference sequence). The V and J ends lost 1 base and 5 bases respectively, with 13 bases between them. The CDR3 contains 14 residues. CDR3 DNA sequence: TGTGCCAGCAGCTTGCTCCTCGGCAGCCACGAGCAGTACTTC. It codes for CASSLLLGSHEQYF.

Turning to this clone: The same CDR3 also results from other DNA sequences found in this sample. The CDR3: CASSLVLYEQYF. The CDR3 DNA is TGTGCCAGCAGTTTAGTCCTGTACGAGCAGTACTTC. The chain uses TRBV28 and TRBJ2-7; D is ambiguous. This CDR3 contains 12 residues. V was cut by 2 bases and J by 4 bases, with 6 bases left in between. Germline CDR1 is MDHEN and CDR2 is SYDVKM.

The chain has TRBV6-1 and TRBJ1-1, with a possible D match to TRBD1 (6 bases). The ends were cut back, 7 bases at V and 1 base at J, with 10 bases in the middle. The germline V gene encodes CDR1 MNHNS and CDR2 SASEGT. This CDR3 comprises 13 residues. The CDR3 protein is CASMRGSNTEAFF. Here the CDR3 DNA reads TGTGCCAGCATGAGGGGGTCGAACACTGAAGCTTTCTTT.

This clone came up once. The genes are TRBV6-6 and TRBJ2-1; D gene uncertain. Germline V CDR1 and CDR2: MNHNY, SVGAGI (reference sequence). The CDR3 has 13 amino acids. V was clipped by 8 bases and J by 5 bases, with 13 bases between them. The CDR3 sequence: CASLGQNDNEQFF. The CDR3 nucleotides read TGTGCCAGCCTGGGCCAAAACGACAATGAGCAGTTCTTC.

This clone has a handful of counts. The chain employs TRBV5-6 and TRBJ2-5, with 10 bases identical to TRBD2. Losses at the gene ends were 5 bases for V and 4 bases for J; bases not matched to a gene: 11. The germline CDR1 and CDR2 sequences are SGHDT and YYEEEE. The CDR3 loop spans 16 amino acids. The CDR3 DNA is TGTGCCAGCAGTAGACTAGCGGGCCTCGAGAGAGAGACCCAGTACTTC. Translation: CASSRLAGLERETQYF.

The CDR3 DNA sequence: TGTGCCATCGGTGTCCGGGGCCAAAACAATGAGCAGTTCTTC. Its translation: CAIGVRGQNNEQFF. The chain is built from TRBV10-3 and TRBJ2-1, with D possibly being TRBD1 or TRBD2 (5 bases each). The CDR3 is 14 amino acids. Trimming removed 8 bases at V and 5 bases at J, with 16 bases between. Germline lookup yields CDR1 ENHRY and CDR2 SYGVKD.

This clone was seen a few times. The V call is TRBV29-1, the J call TRBJ2-2; possibly TRBD1 or TRBD2 for D (6 bases each). CDR1 and CDR2 (germline): SQVTM, ANQGSEA. V was clipped by 4 bases and J by 1 base, with 13 bases between them. The CDR3 covers 15 residues. The CDR3 here is CSVGGASRNTGELFF. The CDR3 DNA follows: TGCAGCGTTGGGGGGGCCTCTCGGAACACCGGGGAGCTGTTTTTT.

The chain uses TRBV5-4 and TRBJ1-3, with D maybe TRBD1 (5 bases). From germline, CDR1 is SGHNT and CDR2 YYREEE (reference sequence). The germline V and J ends were trimmed by 4 bases and 2 bases, with 13 bases remaining between them. The CDR3 runs to 15 residues. CDR3 sequence reads: CASSPGETAGNTIYF. For the CDR3, the DNA is TGTGCCAGCAGCCCGGGGGAAACGGCTGGAAACACCATATATTTT.

The chain employs TRBV27 and TRBJ2-7, with 8 nucleotides matching TRBD1. CDR3 length: 16 residues. The germline CDR1 and CDR2 sequences are MNHEY and SMNVEV (reference sequence). J was trimmed by 5 bases and V by 5 bases; bases with no gene match: 14. CDR3 coding DNA: TGTGCCAGCAGTGCCATCAACAGGGGGAGACGAGACGAGCAGTACTTC. Translated, it gives CASSAINRGRRDEQYF.

This clone was detected only a few times. V is TRBV9 and J is TRBJ1-1; D gene ambiguous. The germline V gene encodes CDR1 SGDLS and CDR2 YYNGEE. There are 14 residues in the CDR3. Between the trimmed V and J ends, which lost 0 bases and 3 bases, there was a span of 9 bases. The CDR3 protein is CASSVEVQDTEAFF. CDR3 nucleotide sequence: TGTGCCAGCAGCGTAGAAGTCCAGGACACTGAAGCTTTCTTT.